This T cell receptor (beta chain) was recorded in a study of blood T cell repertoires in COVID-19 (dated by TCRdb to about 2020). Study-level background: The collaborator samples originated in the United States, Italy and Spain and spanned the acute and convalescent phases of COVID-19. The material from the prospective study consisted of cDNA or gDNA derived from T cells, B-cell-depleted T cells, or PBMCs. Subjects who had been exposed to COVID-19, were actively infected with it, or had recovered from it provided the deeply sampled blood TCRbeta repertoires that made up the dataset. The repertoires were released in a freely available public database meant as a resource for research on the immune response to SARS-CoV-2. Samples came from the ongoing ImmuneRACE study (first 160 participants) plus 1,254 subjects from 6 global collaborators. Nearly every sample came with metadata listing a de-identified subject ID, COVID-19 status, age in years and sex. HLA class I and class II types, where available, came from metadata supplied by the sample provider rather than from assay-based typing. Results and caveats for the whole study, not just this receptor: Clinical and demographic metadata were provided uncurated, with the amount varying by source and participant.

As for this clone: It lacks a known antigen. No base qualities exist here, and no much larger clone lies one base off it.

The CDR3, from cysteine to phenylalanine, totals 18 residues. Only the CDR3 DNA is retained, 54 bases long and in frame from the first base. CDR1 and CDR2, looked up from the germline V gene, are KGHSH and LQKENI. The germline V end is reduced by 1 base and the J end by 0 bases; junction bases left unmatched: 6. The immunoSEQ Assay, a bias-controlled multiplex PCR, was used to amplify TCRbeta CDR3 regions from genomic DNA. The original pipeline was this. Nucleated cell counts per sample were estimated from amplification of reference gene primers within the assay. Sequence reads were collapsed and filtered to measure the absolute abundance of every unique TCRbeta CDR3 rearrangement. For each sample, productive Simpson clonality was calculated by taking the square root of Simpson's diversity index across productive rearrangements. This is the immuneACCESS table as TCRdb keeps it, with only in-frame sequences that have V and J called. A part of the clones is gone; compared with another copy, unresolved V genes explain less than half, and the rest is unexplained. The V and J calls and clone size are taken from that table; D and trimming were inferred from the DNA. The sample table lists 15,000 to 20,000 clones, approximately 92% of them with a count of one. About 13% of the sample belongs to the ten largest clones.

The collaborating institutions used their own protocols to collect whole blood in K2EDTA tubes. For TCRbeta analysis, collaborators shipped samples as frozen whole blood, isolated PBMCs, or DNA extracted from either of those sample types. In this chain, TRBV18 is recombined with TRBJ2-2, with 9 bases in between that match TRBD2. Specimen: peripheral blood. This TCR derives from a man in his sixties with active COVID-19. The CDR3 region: CASSPRPSGNANTGELFF. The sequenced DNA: TGTGCCAGCTCACCACGTCCTAGCGGGAACGCGAACACCGGGGAGCTGTTTTTT.